The rows below give T cell receptor beta chains drawn from one sample of a study of metastatic and nonmetastatic thyroid tumors. TCRdb reprocessed the PCR reads via MiXCR. The sample records roughly 30,000 clones, approximately 17% being singletons. Sequences were obtained from blood. The receptors derive from a female donor with papillary thyroid cancer or a benign thyroid nodule (not recorded which). Some clones in this sample may be carry-over from other donors' samples. Both conserved end residues are part of each CDR3. D genes are given only for firm matches. Clone size appears in some rows only: once, few, many, or a class for an expanded clone.

v_gene: TRBV5-4; len: 14; d_gene: TRBD2; j_gene: TRBJ2-3; abundance: many; CDR3aa: CASRSGRSTDTQYF; CDR3nt: TGTGCCAGCAGGAGCGGGAGGAGCACAGATACGCAGTATTTT
v_gene: TRBV20-1; len: 15; d_gene: .; j_gene: TRBJ2-1; abundance: many; CDR3aa: CSAREAARLTNEQFF; CDR3nt: TGCAGTGCTAGAGAGGCGGCCCGCCTGACAAATGAGCAGTTCTTC
v_gene: TRBV20-1; len: 12; d_gene: TRBD2; j_gene: TRBJ2-3; abundance: many; CDR3aa: CSARDLAGGPKF; CDR3nt: TGCAGTGCTAGAGATCTAGCGGGAGGCCCCAAGTTT
v_gene: TRBV7-2; len: 14; d_gene: .; j_gene: TRBJ1-1; abundance: many; CDR3aa: CASSWGNLNTEAFF; CDR3nt: TGTGCCAGCAGCTGGGGAAATTTGAACACTGAAGCTTTCTTT
v_gene: TRBV6-5; len: 14; d_gene: TRBD2; j_gene: TRBJ2-7; abundance: medium-sized; CDR3aa: CASSYSSGAYEQYF; CDR3nt: TGTGCCAGCAGTTACTCTAGCGGGGCCTACGAGCAGTACTTC
v_gene: TRBV6-1; len: 15; d_gene: TRBD2; j_gene: TRBJ2-7; abundance: medium-sized; CDR3aa: CASSEGLAGAYEQYF; CDR3nt: TGTGCCAGCAGTGAAGGACTAGCGGGAGCCTACGAGCAGTACTTC
v_gene: TRBV25-1; len: 18; d_gene: .; j_gene: TRBJ2-2; abundance: .; CDR3aa: CASSAPTAGQGSTGELFF; CDR3nt: TGTGCCAGCAGTGCACCCACCGCAGGGCAGGGATCCACCGGGGAGCTGTTCTTT
v_gene: TRBV14; len: 14; d_gene: .; j_gene: TRBJ2-7; abundance: .; CDR3aa: CASSHSGGWYEQYF; CDR3nt: TGTGCCAGCAGCCACAGCGGAGGGTGGTACGAGCAGTACTTC
v_gene: TRBV10-3; len: 13; d_gene: .; j_gene: TRBJ1-5; abundance: many; CDR3aa: CAISEEGIQPQHF; CDR3nt: TGTGCCATCAGTGAGGAGGGGATTCAGCCCCAGCATTTT
v_gene: TRBV20-1; len: 13; d_gene: TRBD1; j_gene: TRBJ2-5; abundance: .; CDR3aa: CSVSRGLQETQYF; CDR3nt: TGCAGTGTGAGCAGGGGGCTGCAAGAGACCCAGTACTTC
v_gene: TRBV27; len: 13; d_gene: .; j_gene: TRBJ2-7; abundance: many; CDR3aa: CANLPRPIYEQYF; CDR3nt: TGTGCCAACCTTCCTAGGCCCATCTACGAGCAGTACTTC
v_gene: TRBV28; len: 18; d_gene: .; j_gene: TRBJ2-3; abundance: many; CDR3aa: CASSPPPRGAIGTDTQYF; CDR3nt: TGTGCCAGCAGTCCCCCTCCCCGAGGGGCGATCGGGACAGATACGCAGTATTTT
v_gene: TRBV24-1; len: 20; d_gene: TRBD2; j_gene: TRBJ2-1; abundance: many; CDR3aa: CATSDSKDSSGGSSYNEQFF; CDR3nt: TGTGCCACCAGTGATTCCAAGGATTCGTCGGGAGGCAGCTCCTACAATGAGCAGTTCTTC
v_gene: TRBV6-1; len: 13; d_gene: .; j_gene: TRBJ1-2; abundance: many; CDR3aa: CASSDSGVFGYTF; CDR3nt: TGTGCCAGCAGTGACTCCGGGGTATTTGGCTACACCTTC
v_gene: TRBV11-3; len: 14; d_gene: TRBD1; j_gene: TRBJ2-5; abundance: many; CDR3aa: CASSPSRGPETQYF; CDR3nt: TGTGCCAGCAGCCCGAGCAGGGGGCCGGAGACCCAGTACTTC
v_gene: TRBV19; len: 16; d_gene: .; j_gene: TRBJ1-5; abundance: many; CDR3aa: CASSAPQGMGNQPQHF; CDR3nt: TGTGCCAGTAGTGCCCCACAGGGTATGGGCAATCAGCCCCAGCATTTT
v_gene: TRBV18; len: 15; d_gene: .; j_gene: TRBJ2-7; abundance: many; CDR3aa: CASSPPGLAKYEQYF; CDR3nt: TGTGCCAGCTCACCCCCGGGACTGGCTAAATACGAGCAGTACTTC
v_gene: TRBV19; len: 15; d_gene: .; j_gene: TRBJ2-7; abundance: many; CDR3aa: CASSIGVSSSYEQYF; CDR3nt: TGTGCCAGTAGTATTGGTGTCTCCAGCTCCTACGAGCAGTACTTC
v_gene: TRBV11-2; len: 12; d_gene: .; j_gene: TRBJ2-7; abundance: .; CDR3aa: CASSLCGNEQYF; CDR3nt: TGTGCCAGCAGCTTATGTGGGAACGAGCAGTACTTC
v_gene: TRBV11-2; len: 15; d_gene: TRBD1; j_gene: TRBJ2-7; abundance: .; CDR3aa: CASSPGTGKGYEQYF; CDR3nt: TGTGCCAGCAGCCCAGGGACAGGGAAGGGGTACGAGCAGTACTTC
v_gene: TRBV28; len: 16; d_gene: TRBD2; j_gene: TRBJ2-7; abundance: many; CDR3aa: CASTSYPGTSGYEQYF; CDR3nt: TGTGCCAGCACCTCCTATCCCGGGACTAGCGGCTACGAGCAGTACTTC
v_gene: TRBV5-1; len: 13; d_gene: .; j_gene: TRBJ2-4; abundance: many; CDR3aa: CASSFGTGNIQYF; CDR3nt: TGCGCCAGCAGCTTCGGAACAGGGAACATTCAGTACTTC
v_gene: TRBV7-9; len: 17; d_gene: .; j_gene: TRBJ1-6; abundance: many; CDR3aa: CASSYGFEHSYNSPLHF; CDR3nt: TGTGCCAGCAGCTATGGGTTTGAGCACTCCTATAATTCACCCCTCCACTTT
v_gene: TRBV11-1; len: 15; d_gene: .; j_gene: TRBJ2-1; abundance: many; CDR3aa: CASSLTESSYNEQFF; CDR3nt: TGTGCCAGCAGCTTAACTGAAAGCTCCTACAATGAGCAGTTCTTC
v_gene: TRBV28; len: 12; d_gene: .; j_gene: TRBJ2-3; abundance: many; CDR3aa: CASSRREDTQYF; CDR3nt: TGTGCCAGCAGTCGCCGGGAAGATACGCAGTATTTT
v_gene: TRBV7-3; len: 19; d_gene: TRBD2; j_gene: TRBJ2-2; abundance: many; CDR3aa: CASSSTGTSGRIATGELFF; CDR3nt: TGTGCCAGCAGCTCGACCGGGACTAGCGGGAGGATCGCCACCGGGGAGCTGTTTTTT
v_gene: TRBV3-1; len: 14; d_gene: .; j_gene: TRBJ1-3; abundance: .; CDR3aa: CASSPLDSGNTIYF; CDR3nt: TGTGCCAGCAGCCCCCTGGACTCTGGAAACACCATATATTTT
v_gene: TRBV11-3; len: 13; d_gene: .; j_gene: TRBJ2-7; abundance: .; CDR3aa: CASSLGRADEQYF; CDR3nt: TGTGCCAGCAGCTTAGGACGAGCGGACGAGCAGTACTTC
v_gene: TRBV6-1; len: 11; d_gene: .; j_gene: TRBJ2-5; abundance: .; CDR3aa: CASNPHETQYF; CDR3nt: TGTGCCAGCAACCCACACGAGACCCAGTACTTC
v_gene: TRBV20-1; len: 14; d_gene: TRBD2; j_gene: TRBJ2-1; abundance: many; CDR3aa: CSARSGSSYNEQFF; CDR3nt: TGCAGTGCTCGCAGCGGGAGCTCCTACAATGAGCAGTTCTTC
v_gene: TRBV11-3; len: 14; d_gene: TRBD1; j_gene: TRBJ1-1; abundance: .; CDR3aa: CASSLQGAATEAFF; CDR3nt: TGTGCCAGCAGCTTACAGGGGGCGGCCACTGAAGCTTTCTTT
v_gene: TRBV20-1; len: 16; d_gene: TRBD2; j_gene: TRBJ2-7; abundance: .; CDR3aa: CSAPPRTSGGSYEQYF; CDR3nt: TGCAGTGCCCCCCCGCGGACTAGCGGGGGATCCTACGAGCAGTACTTC
v_gene: TRBV6-1; len: 10; d_gene: .; j_gene: TRBJ2-1; abundance: many; CDR3aa: CASRSNEQFF; CDR3nt: TGTGCCAGCAGGAGCAATGAGCAGTTCTTC
v_gene: TRBV19; len: 16; d_gene: .; j_gene: TRBJ1-2; abundance: many; CDR3aa: CASGHTKGTSISGYTF; CDR3nt: TGTGCCAGTGGACACACAAAAGGGACGTCTATATCTGGCTACACCTTC
v_gene: TRBV5-1; len: 14; d_gene: .; j_gene: TRBJ2-7; abundance: .; CDR3aa: CASSSVGGRNEQYF; CDR3nt: TGCGCCAGCTCCTCGGTGGGGGGGCGGAACGAGCAGTACTTC
v_gene: TRBV7-9; len: 12; d_gene: .; j_gene: TRBJ2-4; abundance: many; CDR3aa: CAFQGAKNIQYF; CDR3nt: TGTGCCTTCCAGGGGGCCAAAAACATTCAGTACTTC
v_gene: TRBV20-1; len: 16; d_gene: .; j_gene: TRBJ2-3; abundance: .; CDR3aa: CSARAEMASFTDTQYF; CDR3nt: TGCAGTGCTAGAGCGGAAATGGCTAGCTTCACAGATACGCAGTATTTT